This T cell receptor beta chain was retrieved from a study of OX40 agonist ivuxolimab in advanced cancers. Across the whole study: The dose-escalation cohort had hepatocellular carcinoma, melanoma, renal cell or head and neck cancer. Partial responses were achieved by three patients, of whom one had hepatocellular carcinoma and two had cutaneous melanoma. Prior anti-PD-1, anti-PD-L1 or anti-CTLA-4 therapy did not bar entry, and approximately 43% had some.

The table came from immunoSEQ multiplex PCR; TCRdb's copy has only in-frame clones and leaves some out. The repertoire holds tens of thousands of clones, roughly 85% seen once, with around 0.84% in the top ten. Autoimmune disease history or systemic immunosuppression meant exclusion. The CDR3 is made up of 13 amino acids. Germline V CDR1 and CDR2: SNHLY, FYNNEI. V lost 8 bases and J 8 bases, leaving 13 bases between the germline ends. The sequencing here drew on CD4+ or CD8+ T cells sorted from blood, taken in a trial of the OX40 agonist ivuxolimab. The chain is built from TRBV2 and TRBJ1-6; perhaps TRBD1 as D (5 bases). The origin of this receptor is an adult with an advanced solid tumor such as melanoma, head and neck, liver or kidney cancer. The DNA of the CDR3 is TGTGCCAGCGGGGACTTCTCGGATTCACCCCTCCACTTT. It translates to CASGDFSDSPLHF.